Sequencing of this T cell receptor (beta chain) was carried out in a study of cytomegalovirus exposure and HLA in healthy donors. Remarks on this clone: The antigen remains unidentified.

General study findings and limits: Roughly uniform depth of sequencing across donors was assumed in presence/absence analyses. There were some public TCRs occurring in many donors, but most TCR sequences were rare.

PCR was performed using 60 Vbeta and 13 Jbeta primers. Method: immunoSEQ multiplex PCR; TCRdb's copy keeps in-frame clones and lacks some. Counted here are about 130,000 clones, over 65% occurring once; the ten biggest clones make up 1.2%. The length of the CDR3 is 14 residues. Trimming at V came to 7 bases and at J to 4 bases, leaving 10 bases not matched to a gene. Germline V CDR1 and CDR2: ENHRY, SYGVKD. The TCR sequence derives from a middle-aged man in good health and CMV-seronegative. Sequenced sample: PBMCs. This chain uses TRBV10-3 with TRBJ2-7; 7 nucleotides align to TRBD1. Written as DNA, the CDR3 is TGTGCCATCAAGGAATCCGGGACAGCTTACGAGCAGTACTTC. It translates to CAIKESGTAYEQYF.